A single T cell receptor beta chain is shown here with its context. These data come from a study of blood T cell repertoires in COVID-19. About the research overall: Samples representing acute and convalescent COVID-19 were sourced from the United States, Italy and Spain.

Authors' methods: It was from reference gene primer amplification that nucleated cell counts were estimated. Sequenced by immunoSEQ multiplex PCR; TCRdb stores in-frame clones only, minus some. The V and J calls and clone size were taken over from that table, and D and trimming were inferred from the DNA. The sample records some 150,000 clones, around four fifths being singletons. Trimming removed 1 base at V and 0 bases at J, with 7 bases between. There are 15 residues in the CDR3. From germline, CDR1 is MDHEN and CDR2 SYDVKM. Sequenced: peripheral blood. The gene calls are TRBV28 and TRBJ1-3; unclear D gene. This TCR derives from a woman aged 35 to 49 with active or convalescent COVID-19. The DNA for the CDR3 is TGTGCCAGCAGTTTATACACCTTCTCTGGAAACACCATATATTTT. Encoded protein: CASSLYTFSGNTIYF.